What follows describes a single T cell receptor (beta chain). This record comes from a study of OX40 agonist ivuxolimab in advanced cancers. The assay was immunoSEQ multiplex PCR, and TCRdb's table has in-frame clones only and misses some. The sample lists fewer than 95,000 clones; around nine tenths were seen once. The sequence was obtained from an adult with an advanced solid tumor such as melanoma, head and neck, liver or kidney cancer. The specimen comprised CD4+ or CD8+ T cells sorted from blood, sampled in a trial of the OX40 agonist ivuxolimab.

The CDR3 protein is CASSSTGGAAYEQYF. The DNA of the CDR3 is TGTGCCAGCAGCTCAACGGGGGGAGCGGCCTACGAGCAGTACTTC. The chain combines TRBV13 with TRBJ2-7; the match to TRBD2 covers 7 bases. The CDR3 spans 15 residues. The V segment lost 4 bases and the J segment 2 bases; nucleotides outside the gene matches: 8. Per germline, CDR1 PRHDT and CDR2 FYEKMQ (reference sequence).